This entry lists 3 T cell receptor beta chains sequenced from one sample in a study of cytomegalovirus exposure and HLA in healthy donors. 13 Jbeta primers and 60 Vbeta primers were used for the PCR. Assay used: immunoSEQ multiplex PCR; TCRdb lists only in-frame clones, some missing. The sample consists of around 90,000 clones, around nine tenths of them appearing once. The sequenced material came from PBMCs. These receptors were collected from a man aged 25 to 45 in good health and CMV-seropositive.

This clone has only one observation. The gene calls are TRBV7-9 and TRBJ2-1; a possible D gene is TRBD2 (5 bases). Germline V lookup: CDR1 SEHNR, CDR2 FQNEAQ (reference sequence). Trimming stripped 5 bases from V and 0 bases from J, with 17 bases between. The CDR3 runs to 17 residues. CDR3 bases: TGTGCCAGCAGCACTCTTCGAGCGGAGAGCTCCTACAATGAGCAGTTCTTC. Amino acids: CASSTLRAESSYNEQFF.

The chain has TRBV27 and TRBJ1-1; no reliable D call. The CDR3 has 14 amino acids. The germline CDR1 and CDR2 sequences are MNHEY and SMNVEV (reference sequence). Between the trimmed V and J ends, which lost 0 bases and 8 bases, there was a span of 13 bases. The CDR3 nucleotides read TGTGCCAGCAGTTTATCCACAGTAAATTCCGAAGCTTTCTTT. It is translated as CASSLSTVNSEAFF.

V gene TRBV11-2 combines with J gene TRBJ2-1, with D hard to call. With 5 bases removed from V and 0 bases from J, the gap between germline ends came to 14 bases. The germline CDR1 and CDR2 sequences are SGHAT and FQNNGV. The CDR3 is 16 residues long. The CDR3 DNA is TGTGCCAGCAGCCAACGACGGTCTAGCTCCTACAATGAGCAGTTCTTC. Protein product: CASSQRRSSSYNEQFF.